Described below is a single T cell receptor beta chain sequence and its context. What it recognizes is unknown. This record comes from a study of T-cell reconstitution after alpha-beta-depleted transplantation in children. The study's findings and limits: Diversity of TCRbeta at day 60 was high in some patients, arising from surviving recipient T cells and thymic progenitors. Newly produced T cells mostly provided counts and TCRbeta diversity after one year, as hyperexpanded clones declined. By about two months after transplant, alpha-beta T cells reportedly arose from several hundred graft clones that had expanded.

The V end lost 6 bases, the J end lost 10 bases, and 15 bases lay between the germline ends. Per the germline V gene, CDR1 is DFQATT and CDR2 is SNEGSKA (reference sequence). The CDR3 extends over 12 amino acids. As it was prepared, the TCRbeta library received unique molecular identifiers. MiXCR, run by TCRdb on the PCR reads, gives a single entry per CDR3 protein. The sample records about a million distinct CDR3 sequences, less than 30% being singletons. Sequenced material: PBMCs, mostly from graft donor cells, taken 360 days after TCRalphabeta/CD19-depleted stem cell transplant. This receptor was taken from a boy less than two years old who had a stem cell transplant for SCID, so the T cells may come from the graft donor. J is TRBJ1-4 and V is TRBV20-1; a weak D match, TRBD1 (5 bases). CDR3 DNA: TGCAGTGCCCCACGACAGCTTGGAAAACTGTTTTTT. Amino acid sequence: CSAPRQLGKLFF.